The sequence of this T cell receptor beta chain was determined in a study of blood T cell repertoires in COVID-19. Overall study: Collection of acute and convalescent COVID-19 samples took place in the United States, Italy and Spain. T cells, B-cell-depleted T cells, or PBMCs provided the cDNA or gDNA that served as material.

This CDR3 has 20 amino acids. Trimming removed 3 bases from V and 2 bases from J; junction bases left unmatched: 19. Per germline, CDR1 DFQATT and CDR2 SNEGSKA (reference sequence). As handled by the study authors: The assay estimated nucleated cells by amplifying reference gene primers. Here immunoSEQ multiplex PCR was the method, and the copy in TCRdb shows in-frame clones only, minus some. That table furnishes V, J and clone size, whereas the DNA furnished D and trimming. The sample contains roughly 200,000 clones, about 87% of which appear only once. The origin of this receptor is a man aged 60-69 years who had recovered from COVID-19. V is TRBV20-1 and J is TRBJ2-3; 11 positions agree with TRBD2. The sample was peripheral blood. CDR3 sequence reads: CSASAYSSRRLAGNTDTQYF. CDR3 sequence (DNA): TGCAGTGCTAGTGCTTACAGTTCGCGTCGACTAGCGGGAAACACAGATACGCAGTATTTT.